The clone carrying this T cell receptor beta chain was recorded a few times. Its antigen is not identified. The data were taken from a study of T-cell memory formation after mild COVID-19. General observations from the study: CD4/CD8 balance characterized clones contracting day 15 to 85, and CD4+ skew characterized later expanders.

This CDR3 contains 16 residues. Per germline, CDR1 SGHRS and CDR2 YFSETQ. Trimming took 0 bases from V and 2 from J, leaving 14 bases between them. Barcoded TCR alpha and TCR beta cDNA libraries with UMIs came from 5'RACE using constant-segment primers. TCRdb independently ran MiXCR on the 5' RACE reads; one entry per CDR3 protein. The sample includes roughly 120,000 distinct CDR3 sequences, approximately 15% of them seen just once. This sequence originates from an adult woman who had mild COVID-19 (a few samples of this study predate the infection). Cell type and time point are not known. Sequenced input: PBMCs or a T cell subset sorted from them (not recorded which). The gene calls are TRBV5-1 and TRBJ1-2; possibly TRBD1 for D (5 bases). The CDR3 protein is CASSLVQDPFNYGYTF. DNA for the CDR3: TGCGCCAGCAGCTTGGTACAGGACCCTTTCAACTATGGCTACACCTTC.